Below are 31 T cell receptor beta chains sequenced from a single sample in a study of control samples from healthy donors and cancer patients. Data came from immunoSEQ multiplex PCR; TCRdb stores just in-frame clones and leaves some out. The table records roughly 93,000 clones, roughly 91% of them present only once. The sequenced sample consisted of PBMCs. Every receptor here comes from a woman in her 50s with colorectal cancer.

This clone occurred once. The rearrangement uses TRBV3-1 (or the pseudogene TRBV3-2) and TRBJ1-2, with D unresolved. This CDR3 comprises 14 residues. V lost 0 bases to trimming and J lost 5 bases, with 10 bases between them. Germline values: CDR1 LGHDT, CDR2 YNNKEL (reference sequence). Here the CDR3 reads CASSQDLTYYGYTF. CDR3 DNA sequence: TGTGCCAGCAGCCAAGATTTAACTTATTATGGCTACACCTTC.

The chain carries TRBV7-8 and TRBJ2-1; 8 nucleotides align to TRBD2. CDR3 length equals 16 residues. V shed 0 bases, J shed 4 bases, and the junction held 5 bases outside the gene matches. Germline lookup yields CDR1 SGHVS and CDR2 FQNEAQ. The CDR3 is CASSLAPLAVYNEQFF. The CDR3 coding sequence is TGTGCCAGCAGCTTAGCCCCACTAGCGGTTTACAATGAGCAGTTCTTC.

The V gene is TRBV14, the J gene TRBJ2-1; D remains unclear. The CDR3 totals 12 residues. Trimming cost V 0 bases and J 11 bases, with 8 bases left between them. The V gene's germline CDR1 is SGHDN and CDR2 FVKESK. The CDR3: CASSQEPAQQFF. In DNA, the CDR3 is TGTGCCAGCAGCCAAGAGCCAGCTCAGCAGTTCTTC.

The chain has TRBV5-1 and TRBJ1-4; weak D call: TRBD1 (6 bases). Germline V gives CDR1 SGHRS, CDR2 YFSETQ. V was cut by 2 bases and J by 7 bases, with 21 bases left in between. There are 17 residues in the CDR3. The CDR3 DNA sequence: TGCGCCAGCAGCTTAGCTACAGGGACCCCGTGGGGTGAAAAACTGTTTTTT. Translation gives CASSLATGTPWGEKLFF.

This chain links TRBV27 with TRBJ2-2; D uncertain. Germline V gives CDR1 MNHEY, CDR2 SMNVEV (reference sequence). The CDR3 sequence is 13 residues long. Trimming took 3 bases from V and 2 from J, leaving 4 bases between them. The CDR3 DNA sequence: TGTGCCAGCAGTTTTACAAACACCGGGGAGCTGTTTTTT. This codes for CASSFTNTGELFF.

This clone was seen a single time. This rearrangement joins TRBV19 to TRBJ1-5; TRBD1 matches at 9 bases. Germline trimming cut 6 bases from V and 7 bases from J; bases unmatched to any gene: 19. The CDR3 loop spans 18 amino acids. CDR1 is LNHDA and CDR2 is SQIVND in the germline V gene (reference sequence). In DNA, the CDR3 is TGTGCCAGTAGCATTCCCCCCTGGGCGGGACAGGGTGGCCAGCCCCAGCATTTT. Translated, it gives CASSIPPWAGQGGQPQHF. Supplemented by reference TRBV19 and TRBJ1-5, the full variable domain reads DGGITQSPKYLFRKEGQNVTLSCEQNLNHDAMYWYRQDPGQGLRLIYYSQIVNDFQKGDIAEGYSVSREKKESFPLTVTSAQKNPTAFYLCASSIPPWAGQGGQPQHFGDGTRLSIL.

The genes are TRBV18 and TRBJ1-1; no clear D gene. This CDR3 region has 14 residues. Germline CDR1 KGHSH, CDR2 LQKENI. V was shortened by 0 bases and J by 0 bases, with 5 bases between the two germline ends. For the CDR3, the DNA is TGTGCCAGCTCACCACCCCACTTGAACACTGAAGCTTTCTTT. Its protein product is CASSPPHLNTEAFF.

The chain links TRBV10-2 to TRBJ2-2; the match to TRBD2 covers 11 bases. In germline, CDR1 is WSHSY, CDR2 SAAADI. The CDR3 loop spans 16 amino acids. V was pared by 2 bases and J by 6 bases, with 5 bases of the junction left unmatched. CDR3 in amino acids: CASSEDLAGGSGELFF. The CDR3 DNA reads TGCGCCAGCAGTGAGGATTTAGCGGGGGGGTCCGGGGAGCTGTTTTTT.

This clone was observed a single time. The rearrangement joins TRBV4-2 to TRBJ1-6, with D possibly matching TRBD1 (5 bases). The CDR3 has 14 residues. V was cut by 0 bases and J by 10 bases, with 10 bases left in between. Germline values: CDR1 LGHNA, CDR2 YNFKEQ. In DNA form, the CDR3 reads TGTGCCAGCAGCCAAGACCAGGGTTGGTCACCCCTCCACTTT. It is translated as CASSQDQGWSPLHF.

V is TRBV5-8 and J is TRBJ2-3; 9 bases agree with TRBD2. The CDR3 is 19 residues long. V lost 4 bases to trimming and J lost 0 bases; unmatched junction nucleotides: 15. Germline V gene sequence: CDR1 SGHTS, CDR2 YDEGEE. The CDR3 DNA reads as TGTGCCAGCAGCCTGGGGGTAGCGGGGGAATTTACTAGCACAGATACGCAGTATTTT. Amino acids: CASSLGVAGEFTSTDTQYF.

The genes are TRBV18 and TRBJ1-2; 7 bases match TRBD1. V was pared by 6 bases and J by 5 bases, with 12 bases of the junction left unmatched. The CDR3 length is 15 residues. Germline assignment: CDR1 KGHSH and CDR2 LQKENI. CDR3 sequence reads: CASSPGQERGYGYTF. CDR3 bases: TGTGCCAGCTCGCCAGGACAGGAAAGAGGATATGGCTACACCTTC.

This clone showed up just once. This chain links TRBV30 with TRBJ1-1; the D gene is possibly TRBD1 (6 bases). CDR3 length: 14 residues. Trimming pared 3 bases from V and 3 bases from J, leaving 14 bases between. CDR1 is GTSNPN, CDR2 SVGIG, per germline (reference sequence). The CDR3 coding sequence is TGTGCCTGGAGCCCCTTACAGGGATACACTGAAGCTTTCTTT. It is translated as CAWSPLQGYTEAFF.

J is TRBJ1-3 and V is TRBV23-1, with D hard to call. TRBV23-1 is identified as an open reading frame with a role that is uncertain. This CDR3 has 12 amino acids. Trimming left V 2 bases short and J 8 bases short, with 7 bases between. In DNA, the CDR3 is TGCGCCAGCAGTCAAGGGTTTTACACCATATATTTT. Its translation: CASSQGFYTIYF.

In DNA form, the CDR3 reads TGTGCCAGCAGCTCCGGAGGCACAAATCCTTATGGCTACACCTTC. Protein: CASSSGGTNPYGYTF. The chain combines TRBV5-6 with TRBJ1-2; D unresolved. The CDR3 totals 15 residues. The germline CDR1 and CDR2 sequences are SGHDT and YYEEEE. Trimming pared 3 bases from V and 5 bases from J, leaving 17 bases between.

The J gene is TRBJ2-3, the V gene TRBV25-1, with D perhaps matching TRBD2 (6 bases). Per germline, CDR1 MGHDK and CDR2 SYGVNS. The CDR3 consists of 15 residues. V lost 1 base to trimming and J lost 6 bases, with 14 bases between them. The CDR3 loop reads CASSESKTRSDTQYF. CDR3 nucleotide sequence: TGTGCCAGCAGTGAATCCAAGACTAGATCCGATACGCAGTATTTT.

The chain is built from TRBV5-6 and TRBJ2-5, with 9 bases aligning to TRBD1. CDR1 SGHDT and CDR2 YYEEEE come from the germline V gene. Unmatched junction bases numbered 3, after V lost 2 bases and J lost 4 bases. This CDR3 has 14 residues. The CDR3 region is CASSFGTGRETQYF. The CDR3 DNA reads TGTGCCAGCAGCTTTGGGACAGGGCGAGAGACCCAGTACTTC.

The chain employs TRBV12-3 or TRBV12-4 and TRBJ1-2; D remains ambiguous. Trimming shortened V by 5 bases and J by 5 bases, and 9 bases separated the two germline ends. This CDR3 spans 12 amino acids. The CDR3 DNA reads TGTGCCAGCAGTCCCCGGCTATATGGCTACACCTTC. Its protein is CASSPRLYGYTF.

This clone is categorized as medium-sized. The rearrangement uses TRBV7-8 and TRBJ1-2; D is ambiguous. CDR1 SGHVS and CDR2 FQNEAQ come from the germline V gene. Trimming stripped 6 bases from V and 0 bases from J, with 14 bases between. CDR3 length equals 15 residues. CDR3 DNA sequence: TGTGCCAGCAGTCGACGGCTCGCGACTAACTATGGCTACACCTTC. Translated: CASSRRLATNYGYTF.

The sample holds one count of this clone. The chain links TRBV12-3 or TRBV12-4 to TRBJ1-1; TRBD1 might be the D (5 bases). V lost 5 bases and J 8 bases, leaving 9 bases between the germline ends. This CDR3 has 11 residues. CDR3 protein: CASSPGTEAFF. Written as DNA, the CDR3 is TGTGCCAGCAGTCCGGGGACCGAAGCTTTCTTT.

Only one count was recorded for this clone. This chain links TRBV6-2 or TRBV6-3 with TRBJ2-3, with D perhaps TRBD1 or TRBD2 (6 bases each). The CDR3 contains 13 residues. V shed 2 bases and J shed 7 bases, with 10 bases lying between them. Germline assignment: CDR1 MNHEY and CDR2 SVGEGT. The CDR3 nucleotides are TGTGCCAGCAGTTACGGGGGGCCAAATACGCAGTATTTT. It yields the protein CASSYGGPNTQYF.

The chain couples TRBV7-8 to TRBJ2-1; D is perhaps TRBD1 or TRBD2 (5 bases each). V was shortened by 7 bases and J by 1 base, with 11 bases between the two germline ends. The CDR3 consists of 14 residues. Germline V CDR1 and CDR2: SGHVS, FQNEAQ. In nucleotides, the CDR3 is TGTGCCAGCATACTCGGGACGTCCTACAATGAGCAGTTCTTC. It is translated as CASILGTSYNEQFF.

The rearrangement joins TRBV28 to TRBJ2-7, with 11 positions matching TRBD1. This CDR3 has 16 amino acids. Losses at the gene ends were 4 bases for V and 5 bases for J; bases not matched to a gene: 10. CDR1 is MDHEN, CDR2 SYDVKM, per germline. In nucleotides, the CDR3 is TGTGCCAGCAGTTCCGCAACGGGACAGGGGGGCAACGAGCAGTACGTC. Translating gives CASSSATGQGGNEQYV.

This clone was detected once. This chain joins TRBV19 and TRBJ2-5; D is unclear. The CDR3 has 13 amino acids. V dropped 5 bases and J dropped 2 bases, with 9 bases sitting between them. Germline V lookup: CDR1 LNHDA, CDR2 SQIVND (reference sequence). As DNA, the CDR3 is TGTGCCAGTAGTCCGGGCCGGCAAGAGACCCAGTACTTC. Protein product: CASSPGRQETQYF.

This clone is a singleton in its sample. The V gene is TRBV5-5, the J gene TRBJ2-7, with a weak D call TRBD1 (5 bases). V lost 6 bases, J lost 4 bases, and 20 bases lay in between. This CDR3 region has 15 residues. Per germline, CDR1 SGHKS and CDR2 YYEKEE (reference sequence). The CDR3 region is CASNSLGLGSYEQYV. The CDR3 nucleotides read TGTGCCAGCAACTCGTTGGGGCTGGGGTCTTACGAGCAGTACGTC.

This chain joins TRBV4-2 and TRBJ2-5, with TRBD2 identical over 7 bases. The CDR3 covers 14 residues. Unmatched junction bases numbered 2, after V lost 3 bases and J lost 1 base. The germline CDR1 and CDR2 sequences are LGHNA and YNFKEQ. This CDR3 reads CASSQGGVQETQYF. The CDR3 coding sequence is TGTGCCAGCAGCCAGGGAGGGGTCCAAGAGACCCAGTACTTC.

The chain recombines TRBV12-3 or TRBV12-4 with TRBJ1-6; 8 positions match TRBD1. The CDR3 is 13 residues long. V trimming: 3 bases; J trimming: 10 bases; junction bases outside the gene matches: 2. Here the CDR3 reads CASSLAGGSPLHF. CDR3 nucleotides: TGTGCCAGCAGTTTGGCAGGGGGCTCACCCCTCCACTTT.

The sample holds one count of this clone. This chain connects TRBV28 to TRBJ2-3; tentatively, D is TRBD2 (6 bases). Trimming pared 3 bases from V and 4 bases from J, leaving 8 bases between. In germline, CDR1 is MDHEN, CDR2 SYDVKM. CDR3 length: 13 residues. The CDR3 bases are TGTGCCAGCAGTTTGGGGGGAGCAGATACGCAGTATTTT. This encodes CASSLGGADTQYF.

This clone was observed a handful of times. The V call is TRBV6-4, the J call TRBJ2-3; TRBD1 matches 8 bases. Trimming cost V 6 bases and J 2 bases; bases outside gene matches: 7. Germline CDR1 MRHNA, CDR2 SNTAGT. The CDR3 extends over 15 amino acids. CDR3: CASSLGQGDTDTQYF. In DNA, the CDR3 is TGTGCCAGCAGCTTAGGACAGGGCGACACAGATACGCAGTATTTT.

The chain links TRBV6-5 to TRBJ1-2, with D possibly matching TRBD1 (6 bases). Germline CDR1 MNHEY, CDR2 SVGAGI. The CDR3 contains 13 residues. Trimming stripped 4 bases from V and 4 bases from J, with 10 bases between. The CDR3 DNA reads TGTGCCAGCAGTTCGACAGGCTTCTATGGCTACACCTTC. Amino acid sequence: CASSSTGFYGYTF.

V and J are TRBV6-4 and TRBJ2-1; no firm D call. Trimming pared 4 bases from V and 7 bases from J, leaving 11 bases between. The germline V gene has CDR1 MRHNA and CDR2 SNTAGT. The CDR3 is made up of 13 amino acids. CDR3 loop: CASSATLGNEQFF. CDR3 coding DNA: TGTGCCAGCAGTGCTACCCTGGGTAATGAGCAGTTCTTC.

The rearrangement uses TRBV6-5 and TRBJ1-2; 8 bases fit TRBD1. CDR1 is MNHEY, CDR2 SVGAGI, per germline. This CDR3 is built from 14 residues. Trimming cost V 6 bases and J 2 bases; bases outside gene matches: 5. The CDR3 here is CASRGQAANYGYTF. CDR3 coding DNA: TGTGCCAGCAGGGGACAGGCAGCAAACTATGGCTACACCTTC.